These T cell receptor beta chains were read from a single sample in a study of OX40 agonist ivuxolimab in advanced cancers. TCRdb's copy holds only in-frame clones and misses some; the assay was immunoSEQ multiplex PCR. The table includes roughly 45,000 clones, about four fifths detected once. The sample here was CD4+ or CD8+ T cells sorted from blood, taken in a trial of the OX40 agonist ivuxolimab. Receptors originate from an adult with an advanced solid tumor such as melanoma, head and neck, liver or kidney cancer. The CDR3 runs from the conserved cysteine through the conserved F or W. Each record gives: clone size, J gene, D gene, V gene, CDR3 DNA, CDR3 protein. D genes are given only for firm matches. Clone size is shown for a subset of rows, as once, few, many or a class of expanded clone.

. | TRBJ2-4 | TRBD2 | TRBV9 | TGTGCCAGCAGCGTAGGAACTAGCGGGTGGGACATTCAGTACTTC | CASSVGTSGWDIQYF
. | TRBJ1-1 | TRBD1 | TRBV19 | TGTGCCAGTAGCTTCGGACAGGGTCGAACTGAAGCTTTCTTT | CASSFGQGRTEAFF
. | TRBJ1-5 | TRBD1 | TRBV19 | TGTGCCAGTACCCAAACAGGGGGCCCTCAGCCCCAGCATTTT | CASTQTGGPQPQHF
. | TRBJ2-7 | . | TRBV9 | TGTGCCAGCAGCGTAGGGGCCGGGGGCGAGCAGTACTTC | CASSVGAGGEQYF
. | TRBJ1-1 | . | TRBV15 | TGTGCCACCAGCCTCCTAGGGACTGAAGCTTTCTTT | CATSLLGTEAFF
. | TRBJ1-6 | TRBD1 | TRBV5-5 | TGTGCCAGCAGCTTGTCTGGGACAGGGGGTTCACCCCTCCACTTT | CASSLSGTGGSPLHF
. | TRBJ1-5 | TRBD1 | TRBV4-2 | TGTGCCAGCAGCCACCGGGACAGGGGAAGCAATCAGCCCCAGCATTTT | CASSHRDRGSNQPQHF
. | TRBJ2-1 | TRBD2 | TRBV18 | TGTGCCAGCTCACGACCCGGGACTAGCGGTTACAATGAGCAGTTCTTC | CASSRPGTSGYNEQFF
once | TRBJ1-1 | TRBD1 | TRBV6-5 | TGTGCCAGCAGTTACGGGACAGGGCTTAGCACTGAAGCTTTCTTT | CASSYGTGLSTEAFF
. | TRBJ2-1 | . | TRBV5-4 | TGTGCCAGCAGCTTGGCGGGGCCTGAGCAGTTCTTC | CASSLAGPEQFF
. | TRBJ1-2 | TRBD1 | TRBV7-9 | TGTGCCAGCAGCCCCTTTGGAACAGGGGTGGATTGGTATGGCTACACCTTC | CASSPFGTGVDWYGYTF
once | TRBJ2-1 | . | TRBV19 | TGTGCCAGTAGTTGGGGGGGCACTACCTCCTACAATGAGCAGTTCTTC | CASSWGGTTSYNEQFF
. | TRBJ1-1 | TRBD1 | TRBV2 | TGTGCCAGCAGTGCTAACCGGGGGCGACAGGGTAGTGAAGCTTTCTTT | CASSANRGRQGSEAFF
. | TRBJ2-7 | TRBD2 | TRBV7-8 | TGTGCCAGCAGCTCACCTAGCGGGGGGGCTGGGGAGCAGTACTTC | CASSSPSGGAGEQYF
. | TRBJ1-2 | . | TRBV6-1 | TGTGCCAGCAGCCCGGGGGGGCAGTCCTATGGCTACACCTTC | CASSPGGQSYGYTF
. | TRBJ1-2 | . | TRBV9 | TGTGCCAGCAGCCCCAACCCACAGTCTGGCAGGACGAATGGCTACACCTTC | CASSPNPQSGRTNGYTF
. | TRBJ1-6 | TRBD1 | TRBV7-9 | TGTGCCAGCAGCTTAAGGGGGCCGTCCTATAATTCACCCCTCCACTTT | CASSLRGPSYNSPLHF
. | TRBJ1-1 | . | TRBV7-6 | TGTGCCAGCACCTCTCTTCTGGAGAGTGAAGCTTTCTTT | CASTSLLESEAFF
. | TRBJ2-7 | TRBD2 | TRBV6-1 | TGTGCCAGCAGTGAAATGACTAGCGAACCCTCCTACGAGCAGTACTTC | CASSEMTSEPSYEQYF
. | TRBJ2-5 | . | TRBV30 | TGTGCCTGGAGAGATACAGGGCGGGTAGAGACCCAGTACTTC | CAWRDTGRVETQYF
medium-sized | TRBJ2-3 | . | TRBV10-3 | TGTGCCATCAGCCTTGGGGAGAGGGATACGCAGTATTTT | CAISLGERDTQYF
. | TRBJ2-7 | . | TRBV4-2 | TGTGCCAGCAGCCAAGATTCCCCGGGGAGCTCCTACGAGCAGTACTTC | CASSQDSPGSSYEQYF
. | TRBJ1-1 | . | TRBV10-3 | TGTGCCATCACCCGTGGGCAGAACACTGAAGCTTTCTTT | CAITRGQNTEAFF
. | TRBJ2-5 | . | TRBV4-1 | TGCGCCAGCAGCCAAGATCTGGGGGAAGAGACCCAGTACTTC | CASSQDLGEETQYF
. | TRBJ2-4 | . | TRBV6-5 | TGTGCCAGCAGAAGGGGTTTTCGGGACATTCAGTACTTC | CASRRGFRDIQYF
once | TRBJ1-4 | TRBD1 | TRBV15 | TGTGCCACCAGCAGAGATCAGGGGGCAACTAATGAAAAACTGTTTTTT | CATSRDQGATNEKLFF
. | TRBJ2-1 | . | TRBV4-3 | TGCGCCAGCAGCCAAGGTGGGACCGCATACAATGAGCAGTTCTTC | CASSQGGTAYNEQFF